The 10 T cell receptor beta chains presented below share a single source sample, sequenced in a study of blood T cell repertoires in COVID-19. The data were produced by immunoSEQ multiplex PCR, yet TCRdb's version contains in-frame clones alone and is incomplete. Among fewer than 200,000 clones listed, 65% to 85% were seen once. Sequencing input: peripheral blood. These receptors all come from a woman of 80 years or more with acute or convalescent COVID-19.

This chain uses TRBV5-1 with TRBJ2-7; 7 nucleotides match TRBD1. Per germline, CDR1 SGHRS and CDR2 YFSETQ. After removal of 3 bases from V and 4 bases from J, the junction contained 10 bases not matched to a gene. The CDR3 contains 15 residues. In DNA form, the CDR3 reads TGCGCCAGCAGCTGGACTGGACAGGCCTCATACGAGCAGTACTTC. It specifies CASSWTGQASYEQYF.

The V and J genes are TRBV30 and TRBJ1-2; 11 bases line up with TRBD1. Germline lookup yields CDR1 GTSNPN and CDR2 SVGIG (reference sequence). The junction had 12 bases not matched to a gene; V was cut back by 8 bases and J by 4 bases. The CDR3 sequence is 15 residues long. CDR3 sequence reads: CARLRWGQGVYGYTF. CDR3 nucleotides: TGTGCCCGCCTAAGATGGGGACAGGGGGTCTATGGCTACACCTTC.

A remark on this clone: The junction does not match germline at one end; this may be a read error. This chain joins TRBV9 and TRBJ2-2; 11 bases align to TRBD2. Per germline, CDR1 SGDLS and CDR2 YYNGEE. CDR3 length: 20 residues. CDR3 region: CARSARGRGLAGGNTGELFF. CDR3 bases: TGTGCCCGCAGCGCCAGGGGGCGCGGGCTAGCGGGGGGGAACACCGGGGAGCTGTTTTTT.

V gene TRBV28 combines with J gene TRBJ2-7, with 10 positions matching TRBD1. Trimming at V came to 4 bases and at J to 1 base, leaving 1 base not matched to a gene. Germline V gives CDR1 MDHEN, CDR2 SYDVKM. The CDR3 length is 14 residues. CDR3 in amino acids: CASSWTGGSYEQYF. The CDR3 DNA sequence: TGTGCCAGCAGTTGGACAGGGGGATCCTACGAGCAGTACTTC.

V gene TRBV5-1 combines with J gene TRBJ1-2; possibly TRBD1 for D (5 bases). CDR1 SGHRS and CDR2 YFSETQ come from the germline V gene. The CDR3 loop spans 18 amino acids. The V gene lost 4 bases and the J gene lost 4 bases, with 26 bases spanning the gap. The DNA of the CDR3 is TGCGCCAGCAGCGATACCCCGGGGGGAAGATCGGATCTCTATGGCTACACCTTC. The encoded protein is CASSDTPGGRSDLYGYTF.

This clone was recorded only once. The V and J genes are TRBV6-5 and TRBJ1-3; 7 positions match TRBD1. CDR3 length: 15 amino acids. The V gene end was trimmed by 6 bases and the J gene end by 4 bases; junction bases not matched to a gene: 9. Germline V gene data show CDR1 as MNHEY and CDR2 as SVGAGI. The CDR3 sequence is CASSLQGRPGNTIYF. CDR3 DNA: TGTGCCAGCAGCTTACAGGGGCGCCCGGGAAACACCATATATTTT.

V usage is TRBV5-1 and J usage is TRBJ2-2; maybe TRBD1 (5 bases). V gave up 1 base and J gave up 7 bases, with 11 bases separating them. CDR1 and CDR2 (germline): SGHRS, YFSETQ. The CDR3 spans 14 residues. CDR3 residues: CASSLSPQGGELFF. As DNA, the CDR3 is TGCGCCAGCAGCTTGTCCCCCCAGGGCGGGGAGCTGTTTTTT.

This chain connects TRBV7-2 to TRBJ2-3; 9 bases are shared with TRBD2. Germline CDR1 SGHTA, CDR2 FQGNSA. V lost 5 bases and J lost 4; bases outside the gene matches: 10. This CDR3 is built from 16 residues. The CDR3 here is CASSGRGGAAPDTQYF. The CDR3 DNA reads TGTGCCAGCAGCGGGCGCGGGGGGGCCGCGCCAGATACGCAGTATTTT. Full variable domain (outside the CDR3, taken from reference TRBV7-2 and TRBJ2-3): GAGVSQSPSNKVTEKGKDVELRCDPISGHTALYWYRQSLGQGLEFLIYFQGNSAPDKSGLPSDRFSAERTGGSVSTLTIQRTQQEDSAVYLCASSGRGGAAPDTQYFGPGTRLTVL.

V and J are TRBV6-5 and TRBJ1-2; D is ambiguous. The V end lost 0 bases, the J end lost 2 bases, and 7 bases lay between the germline ends. CDR3 size: 14 residues. Germline V gene data show CDR1 as MNHEY and CDR2 as SVGAGI. The CDR3 DNA reads as TGTGCCAGCAGTTACTCGAGGCAGAACTATGGCTACACCTTC. Its protein is CASSYSRQNYGYTF.

This clone occurred once. The rearrangement links TRBV24-1 to TRBJ2-3; 10 bases align to TRBD2. In germline, CDR1 is KGHDR, CDR2 SFDVKD. The CDR3 runs to 16 residues. J was trimmed by 1 base and V by 5 bases; bases with no gene match: 5. The CDR3 loop is CATSGTSGTGTDTQYF. CDR3 DNA: TGTGCCACCAGTGGCACTAGCGGGACGGGCACAGATACGCAGTATTTT.